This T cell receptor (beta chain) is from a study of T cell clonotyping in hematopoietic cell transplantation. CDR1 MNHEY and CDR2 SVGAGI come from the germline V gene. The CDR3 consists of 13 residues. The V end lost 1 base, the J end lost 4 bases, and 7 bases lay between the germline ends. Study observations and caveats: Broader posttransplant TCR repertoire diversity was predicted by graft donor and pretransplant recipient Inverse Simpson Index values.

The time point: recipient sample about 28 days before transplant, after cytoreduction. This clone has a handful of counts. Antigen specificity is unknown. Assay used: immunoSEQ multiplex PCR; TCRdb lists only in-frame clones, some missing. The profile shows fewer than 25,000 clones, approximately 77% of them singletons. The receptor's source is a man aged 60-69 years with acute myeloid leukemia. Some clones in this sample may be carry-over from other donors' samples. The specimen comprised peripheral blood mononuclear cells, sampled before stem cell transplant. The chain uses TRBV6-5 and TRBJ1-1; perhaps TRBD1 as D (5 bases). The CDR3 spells CASSYWGGTEAFF. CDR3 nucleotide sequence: TGTGCCAGCAGTTACTGGGGGGGCACTGAAGCTTTCTTT.